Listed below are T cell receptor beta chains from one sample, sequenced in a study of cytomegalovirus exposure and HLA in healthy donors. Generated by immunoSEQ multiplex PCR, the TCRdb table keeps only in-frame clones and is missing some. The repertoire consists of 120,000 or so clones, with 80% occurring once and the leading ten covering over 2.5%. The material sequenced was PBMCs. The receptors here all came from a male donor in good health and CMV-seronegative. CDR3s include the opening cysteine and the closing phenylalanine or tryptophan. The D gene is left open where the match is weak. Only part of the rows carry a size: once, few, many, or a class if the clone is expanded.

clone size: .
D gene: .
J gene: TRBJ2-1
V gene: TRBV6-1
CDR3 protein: CASSEGGGGLQFF
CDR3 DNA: TGTGCCAGCAGTGAAGGGGGTGGGGGGTTGCAGTTCTTC

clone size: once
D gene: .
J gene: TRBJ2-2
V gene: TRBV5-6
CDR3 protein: CASSAYRGELFF
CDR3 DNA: TGTGCCAGCAGCGCGTACAGGGGGGAGCTGTTTTTT

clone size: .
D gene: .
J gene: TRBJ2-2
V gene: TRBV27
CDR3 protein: CASSYSAFTNTGELFF
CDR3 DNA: TGTGCCAGCAGTTACTCTGCTTTCACGAACACCGGGGAGCTGTTTTTT

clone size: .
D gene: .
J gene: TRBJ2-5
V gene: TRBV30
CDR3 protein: CAWGEVEETQYF
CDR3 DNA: TGTGCCTGGGGCGAGGTAGAAGAGACCCAGTACTTC

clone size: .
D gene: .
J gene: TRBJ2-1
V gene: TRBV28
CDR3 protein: CASSPTEPYNEQFF
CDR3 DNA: TGTGCCAGCAGTCCGACGGAGCCGTACAATGAGCAGTTCTTC

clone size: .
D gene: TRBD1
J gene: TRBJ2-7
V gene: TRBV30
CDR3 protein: CAWSKGQAYEQYF
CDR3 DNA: TGTGCCTGGAGTAAAGGACAGGCCTACGAGCAGTACTTC

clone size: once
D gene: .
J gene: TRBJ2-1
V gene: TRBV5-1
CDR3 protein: CASSISYNEQFF
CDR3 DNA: TGCGCCAGCAGCATATCCTACAATGAGCAGTTCTTC

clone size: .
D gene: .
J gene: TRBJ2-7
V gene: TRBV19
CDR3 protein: CASSFGDEQYF
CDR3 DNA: TGTGCCAGTAGTTTCGGGGACGAGCAGTACTTC

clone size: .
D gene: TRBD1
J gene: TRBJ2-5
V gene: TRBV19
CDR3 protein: CASRTTGEETQYF
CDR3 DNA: TGTGCCAGTAGGACGACAGGGGAAGAGACCCAGTACTTC

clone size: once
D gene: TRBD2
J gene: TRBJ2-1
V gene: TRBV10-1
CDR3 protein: CASSESAASGLSYNEQFF
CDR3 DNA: TGCGCCAGCAGTGAGTCGGCGGCTAGCGGGCTCTCCTACAATGAGCAGTTCTTC

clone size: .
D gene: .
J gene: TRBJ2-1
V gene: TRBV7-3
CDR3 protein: CASSPRGDSYNEQFF
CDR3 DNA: TGTGCCAGCAGCCCCCGCGGCGATTCCTACAATGAGCAGTTCTTC

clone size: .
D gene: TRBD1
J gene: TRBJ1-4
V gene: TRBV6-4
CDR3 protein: CASSASGTGGGEKLFF
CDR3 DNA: TGTGCCAGCAGTGCCTCCGGGACAGGGGGCGGCGAAAAACTGTTTTTT

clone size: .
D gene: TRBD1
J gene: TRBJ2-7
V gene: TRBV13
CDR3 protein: CASSLGTGGFYEQYF
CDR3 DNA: TGTGCCAGCAGCTTAGGGACAGGGGGCTTCTACGAGCAGTACTTC

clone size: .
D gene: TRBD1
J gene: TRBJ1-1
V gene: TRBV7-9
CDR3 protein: CSSRKGQGQNTEAFF
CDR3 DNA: TGTTCCAGCCGGAAGGGACAGGGGCAGAACACTGAAGCTTTCTTT

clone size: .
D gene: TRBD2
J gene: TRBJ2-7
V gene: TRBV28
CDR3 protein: CASTPVAGAPYEQYF
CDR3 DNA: TGTGCCAGCACCCCCGTAGCGGGGGCCCCCTACGAGCAGTACTTC

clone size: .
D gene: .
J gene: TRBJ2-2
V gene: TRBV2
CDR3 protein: CASRSDGRNTGELFF
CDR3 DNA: TGTGCCAGCAGATCGGACGGGAGGAACACCGGGGAGCTGTTTTTT

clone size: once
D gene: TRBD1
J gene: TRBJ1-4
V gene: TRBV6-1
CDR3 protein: CASRAGTGPEKLFF
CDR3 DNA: TGTGCCAGCAGGGCCGGGACAGGGCCTGAAAAACTGTTTTTT

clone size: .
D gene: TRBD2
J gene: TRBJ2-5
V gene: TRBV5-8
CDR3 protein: CASSSDRGEQYF
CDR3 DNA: TGTGCCAGCAGCTCGGATCGGGGGGAGCAGTACTTC

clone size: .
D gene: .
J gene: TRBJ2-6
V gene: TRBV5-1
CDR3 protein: CASSQGRGGANGLTF
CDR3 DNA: TGCGCCAGCAGCCAAGGGCGGGGTGGGGCCAACGGCCTGACTTTC

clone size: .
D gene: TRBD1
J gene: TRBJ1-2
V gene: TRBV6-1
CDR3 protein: CASSEAIGEQGAGYTF
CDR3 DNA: TGTGCCAGCAGTGAAGCGATCGGTGAGCAGGGGGCGGGCTACACCTTC

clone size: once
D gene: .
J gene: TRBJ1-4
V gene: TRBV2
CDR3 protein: CASSESGFGEKLFF
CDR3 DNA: TGTGCCAGCAGTGAATCGGGGTTCGGTGAAAAACTGTTTTTT

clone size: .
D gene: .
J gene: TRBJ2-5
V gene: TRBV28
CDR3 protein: CASSRLETQYF
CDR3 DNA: TGTGCCAGCAGCCGACTAGAGACCCAGTACTTC

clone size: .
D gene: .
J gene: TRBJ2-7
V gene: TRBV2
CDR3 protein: CASVAESYEQYF
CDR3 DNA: TGTGCCAGCGTAGCGGAGTCCTACGAGCAGTACTTC

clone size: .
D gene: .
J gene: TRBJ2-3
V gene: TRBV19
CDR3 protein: CASSRGLTSTDTQYF
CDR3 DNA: TGTGCCAGTAGTAGGGGACTGACTAGCACAGATACGCAGTATTTT

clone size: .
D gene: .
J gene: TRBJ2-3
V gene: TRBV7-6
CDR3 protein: CASSAIRGDTQYF
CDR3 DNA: TGTGCCAGCAGCGCTATCAGGGGAGATACGCAGTATTTT

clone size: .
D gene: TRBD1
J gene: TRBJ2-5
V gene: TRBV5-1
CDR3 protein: CASSRGTGGEETQYF
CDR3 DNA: TGCGCCAGCAGCAGGGGGACAGGGGGCGAAGAGACCCAGTACTTC

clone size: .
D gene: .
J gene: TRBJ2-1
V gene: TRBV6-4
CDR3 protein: CASSDVGGRNEQFF
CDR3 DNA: TGTGCCAGCAGTGACGTGGGGGGACGGAATGAGCAGTTCTTC

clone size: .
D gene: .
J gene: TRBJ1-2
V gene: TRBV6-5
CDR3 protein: CASSYSGQNYGYTF
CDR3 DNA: TGTGCCAGCAGTTACTCCGGACAGAACTATGGCTACACCTTC

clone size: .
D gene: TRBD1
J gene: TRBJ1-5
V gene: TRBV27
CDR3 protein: CASSLSFGTAHQPQHF
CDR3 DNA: TGTGCCAGCAGTTTATCCTTCGGGACAGCGCATCAGCCCCAGCATTTT

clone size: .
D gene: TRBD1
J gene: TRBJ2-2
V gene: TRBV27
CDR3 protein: CASNWGQSANTGELFF
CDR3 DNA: TGTGCCAGCAATTGGGGACAGTCAGCGAACACCGGGGAGCTGTTTTTT

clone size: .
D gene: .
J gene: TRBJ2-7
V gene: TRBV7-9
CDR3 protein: CASSLDPGGTPFRAYEQYF
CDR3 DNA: TGTGCCAGCAGCTTAGATCCCGGCGGGACTCCCTTCAGGGCCTACGAGCAGTACTTC

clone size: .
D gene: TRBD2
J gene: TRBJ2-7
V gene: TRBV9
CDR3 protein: CASSQPSGDYSYEQYF
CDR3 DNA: TGTGCCAGCAGTCAACCTAGCGGGGACTACTCCTACGAGCAGTACTTC

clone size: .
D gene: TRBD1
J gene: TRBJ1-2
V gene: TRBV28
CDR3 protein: CASRATGGMGYGYTF
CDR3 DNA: TGTGCCAGCAGAGCCACAGGGGGAATGGGGTATGGCTACACCTTC

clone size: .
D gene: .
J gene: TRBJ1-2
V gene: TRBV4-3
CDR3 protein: CASSQDRGNYGYTF
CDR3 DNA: TGCGCCAGCAGCCAAGATCGGGGGAACTATGGCTACACCTTC

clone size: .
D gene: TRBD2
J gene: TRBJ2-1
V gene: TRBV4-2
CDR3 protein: CASSQKGPATGGWYNEQFF
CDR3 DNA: TGTGCCAGCAGCCAAAAAGGACCCGCGACGGGAGGGTGGTACAATGAGCAGTTCTTC

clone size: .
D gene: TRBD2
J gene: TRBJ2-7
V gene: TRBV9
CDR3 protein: CASSVRGGGEQYF
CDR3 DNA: TGTGCCAGCAGCGTACGGGGGGGCGGTGAGCAGTACTTC

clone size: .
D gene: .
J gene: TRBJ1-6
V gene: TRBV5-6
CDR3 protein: CASSLHRGSYNSPLHF
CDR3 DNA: TGTGCCAGCAGCCTACATAGGGGCAGTTATAATTCACCCCTCCACTTT

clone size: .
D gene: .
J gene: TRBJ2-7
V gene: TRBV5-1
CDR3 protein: CASSQGTISYEQYF
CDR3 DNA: TGCGCCAGCAGCCAGGGAACGATCTCCTACGAGCAGTACTTC